The 32 T cell receptor beta chains below were found in one sample sequenced in a study of T cells in Graves' hyperthyroidism and ophthalmopathy. The investigators amplified TCR beta CDR3 regions from RNA transcripts. When the TCR CDR3 underwent first-round RT-PCR, the HTBI primer set was used. From the multiplex PCR reads, TCRdb called clonotypes with MiXCR, one entry per CDR3 protein. Here the sample spans approximately 400,000 distinct CDR3 sequences, about 13% being singletons. Sequencing input: blood. Source of these receptors: a man aged 30 to 45 with Graves' hyperthyroidism that later progressed to Graves' ophthalmopathy.

This clonotype was seen at least ten times. The chain couples TRBV12-3 or TRBV12-4 to TRBJ1-5; a possible D gene is TRBD1 (5 bases). This CDR3 is 14 amino acids long. Between the trimmed V and J ends, which lost 6 bases and 10 bases, there was a span of 19 bases. CDR3 nucleotides: TGTGCCAGCAGGATCGGAACAGGCGCTTTTCCCCAGCATTTT. Protein product: CASRIGTGAFPQHF.

Written as DNA, the CDR3 is TGCGCCAGCAGCTTGGCACTTGGGACAGGGCGGACCGGGGAGCTGTTTTTT. This translates into CASSLALGTGRTGELFF. The chain couples TRBV5-1 to TRBJ2-2; 9 bases agree with TRBD1. There are 17 residues in the CDR3. Germline V gene data show CDR1 as SGHRS and CDR2 as YFSETQ. Trimming cost V 0 bases and J 5 bases; bases outside gene matches: 8.

This clonotype was seen ten or more times. The chain combines TRBV20-1 with TRBJ2-7, with 8 bases lining up with TRBD2. After removal of 4 bases from V and 4 bases from J, the junction contained 6 bases not matched to a gene. The CDR3 runs 13 residues. CDR1 DFQATT and CDR2 SNEGSKA come from the germline V gene (reference sequence). CDR3 DNA sequence: TGCAGTGCTACCCGGGGGGGCAAGTACGAGCAGTACTTC. Encoded protein: CSATRGGKYEQYF.

This chain connects TRBV7-2 to TRBJ1-1, with D unresolved. Germline CDR1 reads SGHTA; CDR2 reads FQGNSA. There are 14 residues in the CDR3. V was clipped by 3 bases and J by 0 bases, with 8 bases between them. The CDR3 protein is CASSFNLLNTEAFF. For the CDR3, the DNA is TGTGCCAGCAGCTTCAATCTACTGAACACTGAAGCTTTCTTT. Based on the CDR3 plus reference TRBV7-2 and TRBJ1-1, the full variable domain is GAGVSQSPSNKVTEKGKDVELRCDPISGHTALYWYRQSLGQGLEFLIYFQGNSAPDKSGLPSDRFSAERTGGSVSTLTIQRTQQEDSAVYLCASSFNLLNTEAFFGQGTRLTVV.

The table lists this clonotype with many counts. The chain combines TRBV11-2 with TRBJ2-7, with TRBD2 matching 9 bases. This CDR3 region has 15 residues. Per germline, CDR1 SGHAT and CDR2 FQNNGV. V was clipped by 4 bases and J by 7 bases; unmatched bases: 11. The chain's CDR3 is CASSSWRGSGGEQYF. In DNA form, the CDR3 reads TGTGCCAGCAGCTCCTGGCGGGGGAGCGGGGGGGAGCAGTACTTC.

The rearrangement links TRBV6-1 to TRBJ1-2; 7 nucleotides line up with TRBD1. V was pared by 7 bases and J by 4 bases, with 12 bases of the junction left unmatched. This CDR3 region has 15 residues. Germline V lookup: CDR1 MNHNS, CDR2 SASEGT. The CDR3 region has the DNA TGTGCCAGCAAACTATCCCCGGGACAGCCCTATGGCTACACCTTC. Its translation is CASKLSPGQPYGYTF.

In this sample, this clonotype turned up many times. This chain connects TRBV12-3 or TRBV12-4 to TRBJ1-4; D is uncertain. Trimming removed 6 bases at V and 8 bases at J, with 19 bases between. The CDR3 totals 15 residues. The CDR3 DNA sequence: TGTGCCAGCAGCCCCCTCGGGTCTGTAGGAGAAAAACTGTTTTTT. Amino acids: CASSPLGSVGEKLFF.

J is TRBJ1-1 and V is TRBV20-1, with 7 positions matching TRBD1. The J segment lost 1 base and the V segment lost 0 bases, leaving 11 bases of the junction unmatched. Per germline, CDR1 DFQATT and CDR2 SNEGSKA (reference sequence). The CDR3 is 17 residues long. CDR3 in DNA: TGCAGTGCTAGAGATCTATACGGGACAGCTCCGAACACTGAAGCTTTCTTT. Translation: CSARDLYGTAPNTEAFF.

In its sample, this clonotype was seen many times. V and J are TRBV3-1 and TRBJ2-3; D not resolved. V lost 4 bases and J 1 base, leaving 9 bases between the germline ends. CDR1 LGHDT and CDR2 YNNKEL come from the germline V gene (reference sequence). The CDR3 sequence is 14 residues long. The CDR3 here is CASSPWSGTDTQYF. The DNA for the CDR3 is TGTGCCAGCAGCCCATGGAGCGGCACAGATACGCAGTATTTT.

V usage is TRBV19 and J usage is TRBJ1-4; 7 bases are shared with TRBD1. The germline CDR1 and CDR2 sequences are LNHDA and SQIVND (reference sequence). The CDR3 runs to 17 residues. The junction had 11 bases not matched to a gene; V was cut back by 4 bases and J by 3 bases. DNA of the CDR3: TGTGCCAGTAGTAGAAAGGACCCGGGACAGCCTAATGAAAAACTGTTTTTT. Its protein product is CASSRKDPGQPNEKLFF.

Comment on this clonotype: No conserved phenylalanine or tryptophan ends this CDR3, so it is likely a read error. V usage is TRBV11-2 and J usage is TRBJ2-7; tentatively, D is TRBD1 (5 bases). The CDR3 length is 14 residues. Germline V gives CDR1 SGHAT, CDR2 FQNNGV. Trimming removed 3 bases from V and 3 bases from J, with 12 bases in between. The CDR3 DNA is TGTGCCAGCAGCTTTCCCCGAGACAGCTACGAGCAGTACCTC. Its translation is CASSFPRDSYEQYL.

The chain carries TRBV27 and TRBJ2-1, with 8 bases aligning to TRBD2. In germline, CDR1 is MNHEY, CDR2 SMNVEV (reference sequence). V lost 4 bases and J lost 4; bases outside the gene matches: 6. The length of the CDR3 is 15 residues. The CDR3 region has the DNA TGTGCCAGCAGTTCCGCGGGGGGTCAGTACAATGAGCAGTTCTTC. Translating gives CASSSAGGQYNEQFF.

This clonotype was counted only a few times. The gene calls are TRBV28 and TRBJ2-1; D gene ambiguous. The CDR3 is made up of 16 amino acids. Per the germline V gene, CDR1 is MDHEN and CDR2 is SYDVKM. V lost 8 bases, J lost 5 bases, and 22 bases lay in between. CDR3 amino acids: CASAPAQAPWDNEQFF. The CDR3 DNA is TGTGCCAGCGCCCCGGCCCAGGCCCCCTGGGACAATGAGCAGTTCTTC.

There are a few counts of this clonotype. This sequence joins TRBV20-1 and TRBJ2-7, with D possibly being TRBD2 (6 bases). Per germline, CDR1 DFQATT and CDR2 SNEGSKA (reference sequence). The CDR3 length is 14 residues. Trimming took 2 bases from V and 3 from J, leaving 14 bases between them. In nucleotides, the CDR3 is TGCAGTGCTAGATCGTCCCCGGGGGTCTACGAGCAGTACTTC. It translates to CSARSSPGVYEQYF.

There are many counts of this clonotype. This chain uses TRBV20-1 with TRBJ1-1, with TRBD1 matching 8 bases. Germline lookup yields CDR1 DFQATT and CDR2 SNEGSKA (reference sequence). The V and J ends lost 1 base and 1 base, in that order; junction bases with no gene match: 8. This CDR3 has 16 residues. The CDR3 sequence is CSARVGGQGKNTEAFF. Written as DNA, the CDR3 is TGCAGTGCTAGAGTCGGAGGACAGGGCAAGAACACTGAAGCTTTCTTT.

The chain joins TRBV2 to TRBJ2-5; D not resolved. Germline V gene lookup returns CDR1 SNHLY and CDR2 FYNNEI. The V gene lost 6 bases and the J gene lost 1 base, with 12 bases spanning the gap. This CDR3 is built from 14 residues. CDR3 loop: CASRDPALQETQYF. The CDR3 bases are TGTGCCAGCAGGGACCCGGCCCTCCAAGAGACCCAGTACTTC.

This clonotype was picked up a small number of times. This chain connects TRBV9 to TRBJ1-1; D call uncertain. This CDR3 has 13 amino acids. V was pared by 0 bases and J by 4 bases, with 7 bases between. Germline CDR1 and CDR2: SGDLS and YYNGEE. CDR3 coding DNA: TGTGCCAGCAGCGTAGGTGGACCCACTGAAGCTTTCTTT. It encodes CASSVGGPTEAFF.

This clonotype was seen at least ten times. The chain is built from TRBV7-9 and TRBJ1-2, with 9 nucleotides matching TRBD1. The germline gives CDR1 SEHNR, CDR2 FQNEAQ (reference sequence). After removal of 6 bases from V and 7 bases from J, the junction contained 6 bases not matched to a gene. The CDR3 extends over 13 amino acids. The CDR3 reads CASRPQDRGGYTF. Written as DNA, the CDR3 is TGTGCCAGCAGACCTCAGGACAGGGGTGGCTACACCTTC.

This clonotype occurred a few times. The chain uses TRBV19 and TRBJ2-3; D is possibly TRBD1 (5 bases). The CDR3 contains 14 residues. V was shortened by 5 bases and J by 2 bases, with 11 bases between the two germline ends. The V gene's germline CDR1 is LNHDA and CDR2 SQIVND (reference sequence). CDR3 sequence: CASSLGPPTDTQYF. The CDR3 DNA is TGTGCCAGTAGTTTGGGGCCCCCCACAGATACGCAGTATTTT.

This clonotype was counted a few times. CDR3 sequence: CASSESYGTSGAYEQYF. As DNA, the CDR3 is TGCGCCAGCAGTGAGTCGTACGGGACTAGCGGGGCCTACGAGCAGTACTTC. The chain couples TRBV10-2 to TRBJ2-7; 13 bases fit TRBD2. The CDR3 covers 17 residues. Trimming cost V 0 bases and J 2 bases; bases outside gene matches: 4. Germline loops: CDR1 WSHSY, CDR2 SAAADI.

Remarks on this clonotype: A read error may be the cause here, since a much bigger clone is one base away. The CDR3 region has the DNA TGTGCCGGCAGTTTGGCGGGGGCCACAGATACGCAGTATTTT. Protein sequence: CAGSLAGATDTQYF. The chain uses TRBV28 and TRBJ2-3, with a weak D call TRBD2 (7 bases). The CDR3 runs to 14 residues. The germline gives CDR1 MDHEN, CDR2 SYDVKM.

This clonotype was counted a few times. This sequence joins TRBV10-3 and TRBJ2-7; 11 nucleotides align to TRBD2. After removal of 10 bases from V and 9 bases from J, the junction contained 11 bases not matched to a gene. Germline V CDR1 and CDR2: ENHRY, SYGVKD. CDR3 length equals 13 residues. This chain's CDR3 is CATKLAGALGQYF. The CDR3, as DNA: TGTGCCACGAAACTAGCGGGGGCCCTCGGGCAGTACTTC.

This clonotype turned up a few times. The J gene is TRBJ1-1, the V gene TRBV4-2; D is perhaps TRBD1 (5 bases). In germline, CDR1 is LGHNA, CDR2 YNFKEQ. Trimming stripped 0 bases from V and 4 bases from J, with 15 bases between. CDR3 length: 16 residues. The CDR3 region has the DNA TGTGCCAGCAGCCAAGATCGTATCAGGGTGGTCACTGAAGCTTTCTTT. Translation: CASSQDRIRVVTEAFF.

The chain combines TRBV12-5 with TRBJ1-5; D is unresolved. V lost 1 base and J lost 4, with 11 bases in between. Germline-derived CDR1 and CDR2 are LGHNT and FRNRAP. The CDR3 consists of 15 residues. DNA for the CDR3: TGTGCTAGTGGTTTGGGGACCCCCCGGAATCAGCCCCAGCATTTT. Amino acids: CASGLGTPRNQPQHF.

This clonotype was seen more than once but under ten times. This sequence joins TRBV4-1 and TRBJ2-3, with TRBD2 as a possible D gene (6 bases). This CDR3 is built from 14 residues. V lost 0 bases and J 4 bases, leaving 8 bases between the germline ends. Germline CDR1 MGHRA, CDR2 YSYEKL. The chain's CDR3 is CASSQEGTPDTQYF. As DNA, the CDR3 is TGCGCCAGCAGCCAAGAGGGGACTCCAGATACGCAGTATTTT.

This clonotype has a count of ten or more. The V and J genes are TRBV27 and TRBJ1-4; a possible D gene is TRBD1 (5 bases). Germline loops: CDR1 MNHEY, CDR2 SMNVEV (reference sequence). This CDR3 comprises 12 residues. Trimming stripped 3 bases from V and 10 bases from J, with 9 bases between. The CDR3 nucleotides are TGTGCCAGCAGTTTGCCGAGGGGAAAACTGTTTTTT. Amino acid sequence: CASSLPRGKLFF.

In this sample, this clonotype turned up a few times. This chain joins TRBV12-3 or TRBV12-4 and TRBJ2-5, with D perhaps TRBD1 (6 bases). The CDR3 is 13 amino acids. The V end lost 6 bases, the J end lost 4 bases, and 12 bases lay between the germline ends. CDR3 sequence (DNA): TGTGCCAGCAGCATATCAGGGGTAGAGACCCAGTACTTC. Its protein is CASSISGVETQYF.

The chain links TRBV27 to TRBJ1-2, with 9 bases fitting TRBD1. This CDR3 has 13 amino acids. Germline assignment: CDR1 MNHEY and CDR2 SMNVEV (reference sequence). The junction had 5 bases not matched to a gene; V was cut back by 5 bases and J by 7 bases. The CDR3 nucleotides read TGTGCCAGCAGTCTGGGGACAGGGTCTGGCTACACCTTC. Translation: CASSLGTGSGYTF.

This clonotype was counted many times. This chain connects TRBV6-1 to TRBJ1-1; D is possibly TRBD1 (5 bases). Deletions cut 4 bases from V and 3 bases from J, with 12 bases between. Germline-derived CDR1 and CDR2 are MNHNS and SASEGT. This CDR3 spans 14 amino acids. This CDR3 is CASSVQEGDTEAFF. DNA of the CDR3: TGTGCCAGCAGTGTACAGGAAGGGGACACTGAAGCTTTCTTT.

This clonotype came up many times. V and J are TRBV24-1 and TRBJ1-1, with a tentative D call TRBD1 (5 bases). The CDR3 loop spans 17 amino acids. The ends were cut back, 2 bases at V and 3 bases at J, with 18 bases in the middle. CDR1 and CDR2 (germline): KGHDR, SFDVKD. Here the CDR3 DNA reads TGTGCCACCAGTGATTCACGTCCTGGGAGGGGTTACACTGAAGCTTTCTTT. Residues: CATSDSRPGRGYTEAFF.

Only a few counts were recorded for this clonotype. The chain carries TRBV5-1 and TRBJ1-4, with 7 bases that match TRBD1. From germline, CDR1 is SGHRS and CDR2 YFSETQ. The CDR3 spans 14 residues. V dropped 4 bases and J dropped 5; count of bases not matched to a gene: 5. The CDR3, as DNA: TGCGCCAGCAGCCGGGGACAGCAAAATGAAAAACTGTTTTTT. Residues: CASSRGQQNEKLFF.

This clonotype has more than one count but fewer than ten. This chain connects TRBV3-1 to TRBJ2-3; possibly TRBD1 for D (6 bases). The germline CDR1 and CDR2 sequences are LGHDT and YNNKEL (reference sequence). The CDR3 totals 16 residues. V dropped 0 bases and J dropped 4 bases, with 14 bases sitting between them. The CDR3 spells CASSQDFLAGADTQYF. CDR3 bases: TGTGCCAGCAGCCAAGATTTTTTGGCAGGGGCAGATACGCAGTATTTT.